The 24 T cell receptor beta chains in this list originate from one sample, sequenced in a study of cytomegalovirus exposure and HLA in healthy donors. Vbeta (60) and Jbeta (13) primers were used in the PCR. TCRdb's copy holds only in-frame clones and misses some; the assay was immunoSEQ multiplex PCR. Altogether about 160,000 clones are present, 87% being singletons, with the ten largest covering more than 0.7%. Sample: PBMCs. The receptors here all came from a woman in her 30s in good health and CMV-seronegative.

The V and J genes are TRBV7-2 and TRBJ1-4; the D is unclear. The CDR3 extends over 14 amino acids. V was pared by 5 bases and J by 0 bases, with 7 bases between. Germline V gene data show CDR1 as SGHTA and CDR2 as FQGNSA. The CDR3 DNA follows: TGTGCCAGCAGCCCGACTTCAACTAATGAAAAACTGTTTTTT. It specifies CASSPTSTNEKLFF.

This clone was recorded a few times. CDR3 region: CASSLGDWGNTIYF. The CDR3 DNA sequence: TGTGCCAGCAGCTTGGGAGATTGGGGAAACACCATATATTTT. This chain links TRBV5-6 with TRBJ1-3; no definite D call. CDR1 is SGHDT and CDR2 is YYEEEE in the germline V gene. This CDR3 has 14 amino acids. V lost 0 bases and J 4 bases, leaving 8 bases between the germline ends. Combining the CDR3 with reference TRBV5-6 and TRBJ1-3 gives the whole variable domain DAGVTQSPTHLIKTRGQQVTLRCSPKSGHDTVSWYQQALGQGPQFIFQYYEEEERQRGNFPDRFSGHQFPNYSSELNVNALLLGDSALYLCASSLGDWGNTIYFGEGSWLTVV.

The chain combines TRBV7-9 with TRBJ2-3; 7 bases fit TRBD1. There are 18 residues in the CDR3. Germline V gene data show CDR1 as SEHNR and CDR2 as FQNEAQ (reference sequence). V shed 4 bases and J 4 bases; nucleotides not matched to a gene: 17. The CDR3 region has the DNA TGTGCCAGCAGCTCATGGACACAGGGGAATTGGGGGCCAGATACGCAGTATTTT. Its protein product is CASSSWTQGNWGPDTQYF.

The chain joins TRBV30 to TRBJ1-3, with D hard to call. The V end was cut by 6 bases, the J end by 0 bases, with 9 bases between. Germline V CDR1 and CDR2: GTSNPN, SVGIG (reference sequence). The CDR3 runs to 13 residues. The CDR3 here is CACKDFSGNTIYF. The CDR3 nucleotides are TGTGCCTGCAAGGACTTCTCTGGAAACACCATATATTTT.

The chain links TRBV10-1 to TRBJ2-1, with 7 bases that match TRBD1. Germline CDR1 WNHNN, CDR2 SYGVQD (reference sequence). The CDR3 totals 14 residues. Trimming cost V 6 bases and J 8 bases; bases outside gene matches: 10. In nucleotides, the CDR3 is TGCGCCAGCAGGGAAGGGGGCGTGAGCGATGAGCAGTTCTTC. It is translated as CASREGGVSDEQFF.

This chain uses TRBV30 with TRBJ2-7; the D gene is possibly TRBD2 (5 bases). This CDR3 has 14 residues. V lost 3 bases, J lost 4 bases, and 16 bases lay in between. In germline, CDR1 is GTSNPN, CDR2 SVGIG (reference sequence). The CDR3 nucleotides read TGTGCCTGGAGAGAAACAGCGGCGGCGTACGAGCAGTACTTC. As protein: CAWRETAAAYEQYF.

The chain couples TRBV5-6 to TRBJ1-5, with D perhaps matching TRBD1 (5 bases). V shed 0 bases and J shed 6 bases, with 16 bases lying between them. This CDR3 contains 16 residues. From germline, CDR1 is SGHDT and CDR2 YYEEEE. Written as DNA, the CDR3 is TGTGCCAGCAGCTTGGCCTTGGAGGGGTACAGTCAGCCCCAGCATTTT. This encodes CASSLALEGYSQPQHF.

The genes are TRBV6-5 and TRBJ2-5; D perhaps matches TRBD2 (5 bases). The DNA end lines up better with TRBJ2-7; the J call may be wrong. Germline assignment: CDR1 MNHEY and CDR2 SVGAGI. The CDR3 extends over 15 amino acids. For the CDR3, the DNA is TGTGCCAGCACCCCCCGGAGGCAGAACCTGGGCGAGCAGTACTTC. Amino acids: CASTPRRQNLGEQYF.

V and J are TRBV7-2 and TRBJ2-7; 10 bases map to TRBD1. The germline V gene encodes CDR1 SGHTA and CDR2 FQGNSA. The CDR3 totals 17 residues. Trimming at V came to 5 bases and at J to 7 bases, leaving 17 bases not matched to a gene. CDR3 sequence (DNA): TGTGCCAGCAGCCTTAATACTCCGGGACAGGGGCTTCGTGAGCAGTACTTC. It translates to CASSLNTPGQGLREQYF.

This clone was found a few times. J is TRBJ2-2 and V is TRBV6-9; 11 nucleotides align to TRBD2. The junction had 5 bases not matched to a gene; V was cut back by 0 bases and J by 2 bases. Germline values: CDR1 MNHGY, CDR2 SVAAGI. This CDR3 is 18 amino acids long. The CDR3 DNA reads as TGTGCCAGCAGTTATTCCAACGGGACTAGCGGCAACACCGGGGAGCTGTTTTTT. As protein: CASSYSNGTSGNTGELFF.

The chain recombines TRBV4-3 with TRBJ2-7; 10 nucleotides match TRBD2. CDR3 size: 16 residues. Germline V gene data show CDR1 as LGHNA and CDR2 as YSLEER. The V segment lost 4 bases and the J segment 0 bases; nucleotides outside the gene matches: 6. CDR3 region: CASSPSGGAGSYEQYF. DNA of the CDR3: TGCGCCAGCAGCCCCAGCGGGGGGGCTGGCTCCTACGAGCAGTACTTC.

The DNA for the CDR3 is TGCAGCGTTGATGCGGGAGATACGCAGTATTTT. Translation gives CSVDAGDTQYF. The gene calls are TRBV29-1 and TRBJ2-3; tentatively, D is TRBD2 (5 bases). Germline CDR1 SQVTM, CDR2 ANQGSEA. This CDR3 region has 11 residues. The V end lost 3 bases, the J end lost 5 bases, and 6 bases lay between the germline ends.

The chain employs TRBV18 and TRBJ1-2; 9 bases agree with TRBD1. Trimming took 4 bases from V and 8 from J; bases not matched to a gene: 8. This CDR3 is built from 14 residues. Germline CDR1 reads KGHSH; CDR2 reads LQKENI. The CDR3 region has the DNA TGTGCCAGCTCACTATCCCGGACAGGGGAAGGCTACACCTTC. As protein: CASSLSRTGEGYTF.

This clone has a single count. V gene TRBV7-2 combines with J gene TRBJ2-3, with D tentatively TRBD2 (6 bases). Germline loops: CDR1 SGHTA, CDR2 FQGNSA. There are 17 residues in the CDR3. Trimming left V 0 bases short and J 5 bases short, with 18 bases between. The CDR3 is CASSLAPGVPQVDTQYF. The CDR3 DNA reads TGTGCCAGCAGCTTAGCGCCGGGGGTACCACAGGTAGATACGCAGTATTTT.

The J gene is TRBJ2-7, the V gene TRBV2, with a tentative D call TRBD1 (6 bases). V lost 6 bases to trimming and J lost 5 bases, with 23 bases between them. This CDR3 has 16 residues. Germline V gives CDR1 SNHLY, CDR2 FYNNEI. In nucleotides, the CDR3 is TGTGCCAGCAGCGAGGGGGACGAGGGAGTGATCGACGAGCAGTACTTC. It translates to CASSEGDEGVIDEQYF. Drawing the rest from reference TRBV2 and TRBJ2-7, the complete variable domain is EPEVTQTPSHQVTQMGQEVILRCVPISNHLYFYWYRQILGQKVEFLVSFYNNEISEKSEIFDDQFSVERPDGSNFTLKIRSTKLEDSAMYFCASSEGDEGVIDEQYFGPGTRLTVT.

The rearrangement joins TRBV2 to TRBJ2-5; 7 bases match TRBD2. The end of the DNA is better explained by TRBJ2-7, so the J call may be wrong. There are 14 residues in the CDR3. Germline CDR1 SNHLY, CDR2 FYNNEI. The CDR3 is CASRESGNPYEQYF. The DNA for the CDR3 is TGTGCCAGCAGGGAGAGCGGGAATCCCTACGAGCAGTACTTC.

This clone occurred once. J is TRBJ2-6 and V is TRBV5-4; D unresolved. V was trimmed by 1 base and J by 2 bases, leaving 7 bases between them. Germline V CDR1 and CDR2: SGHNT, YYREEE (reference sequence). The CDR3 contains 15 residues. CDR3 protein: CASSLPRAGANVLTF. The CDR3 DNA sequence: TGTGCCAGCAGCTTGCCCCGGGCTGGGGCCAACGTCCTGACTTTC.

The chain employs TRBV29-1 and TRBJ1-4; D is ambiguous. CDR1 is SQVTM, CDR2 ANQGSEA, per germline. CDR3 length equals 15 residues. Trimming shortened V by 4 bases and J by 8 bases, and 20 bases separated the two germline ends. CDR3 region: CSVVVLTSFREKLFF. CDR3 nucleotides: TGCAGCGTTGTAGTCCTGACATCCTTTCGCGAAAAACTGTTTTTT.

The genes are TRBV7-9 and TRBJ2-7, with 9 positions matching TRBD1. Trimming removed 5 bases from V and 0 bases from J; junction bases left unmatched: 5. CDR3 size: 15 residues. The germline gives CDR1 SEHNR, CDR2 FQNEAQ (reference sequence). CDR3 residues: CASSAGQGSSYEQYF. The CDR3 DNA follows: TGTGCCAGCAGCGCAGGACAGGGGAGCTCCTACGAGCAGTACTTC.

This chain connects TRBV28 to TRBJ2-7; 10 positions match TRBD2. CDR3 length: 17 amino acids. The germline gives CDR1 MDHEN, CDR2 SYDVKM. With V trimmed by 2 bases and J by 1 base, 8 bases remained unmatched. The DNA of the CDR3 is TGTGCCAGCAGTTTAACAGGACCTAGCGGGAGTTCCTACGAGCAGTACTTC. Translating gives CASSLTGPSGSSYEQYF. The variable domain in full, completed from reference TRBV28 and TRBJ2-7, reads DVKVTQSSRYLVKRTGEKVFLECVQDMDHENMFWYRQDPGLGLRLIYFSYDVKMKEKGDIPEGYSVSREKKERFSLILESASTNQTSMYLCASSLTGPSGSSYEQYFGPGTRLTVT.

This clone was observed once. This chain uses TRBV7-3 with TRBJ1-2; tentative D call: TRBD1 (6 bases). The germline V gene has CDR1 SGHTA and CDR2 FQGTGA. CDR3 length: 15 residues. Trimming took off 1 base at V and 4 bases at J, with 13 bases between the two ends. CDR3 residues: CASSLNPTGPYGYTF. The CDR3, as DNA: TGTGCCAGCAGCTTAAATCCCACAGGGCCCTATGGCTACACCTTC.

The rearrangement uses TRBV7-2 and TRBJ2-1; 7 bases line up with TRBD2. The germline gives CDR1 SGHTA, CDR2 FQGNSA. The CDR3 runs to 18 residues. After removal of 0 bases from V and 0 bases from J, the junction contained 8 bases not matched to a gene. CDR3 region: CASSLAPAAGLSYNEQFF. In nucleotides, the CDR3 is TGTGCCAGCAGCTTAGCCCCGGCAGCGGGGCTCTCCTACAATGAGCAGTTCTTC.

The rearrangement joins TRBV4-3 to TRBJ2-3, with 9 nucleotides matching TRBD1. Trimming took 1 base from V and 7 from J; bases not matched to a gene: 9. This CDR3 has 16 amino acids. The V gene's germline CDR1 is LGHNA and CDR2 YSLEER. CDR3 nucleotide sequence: TGCGCCAGCAGCCAAGGATCAGGGACAGGGTATAATACGCAGTATTTT. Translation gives CASSQGSGTGYNTQYF.

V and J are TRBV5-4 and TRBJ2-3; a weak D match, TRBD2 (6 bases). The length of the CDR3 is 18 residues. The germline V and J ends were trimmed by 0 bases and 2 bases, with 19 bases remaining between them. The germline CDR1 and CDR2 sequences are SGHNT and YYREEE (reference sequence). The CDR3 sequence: CASSLGGQRRDPTDTQYF. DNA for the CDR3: TGTGCCAGCAGCTTGGGGGGTCAGCGGCGGGACCCCACAGATACGCAGTATTTT.